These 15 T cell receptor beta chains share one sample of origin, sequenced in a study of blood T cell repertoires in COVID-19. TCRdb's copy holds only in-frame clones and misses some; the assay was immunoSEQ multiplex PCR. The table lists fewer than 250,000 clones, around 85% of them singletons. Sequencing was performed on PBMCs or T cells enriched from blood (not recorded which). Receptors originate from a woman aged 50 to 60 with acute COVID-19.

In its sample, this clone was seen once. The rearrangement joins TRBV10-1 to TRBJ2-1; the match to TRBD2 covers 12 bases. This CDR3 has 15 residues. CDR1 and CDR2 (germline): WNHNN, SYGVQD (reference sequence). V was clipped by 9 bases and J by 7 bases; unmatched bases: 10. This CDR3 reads CASSRETSGGNEQFF. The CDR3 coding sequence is TGCGCCAGTTCGAGAGAAACTAGCGGGGGGAATGAGCAGTTCTTC.

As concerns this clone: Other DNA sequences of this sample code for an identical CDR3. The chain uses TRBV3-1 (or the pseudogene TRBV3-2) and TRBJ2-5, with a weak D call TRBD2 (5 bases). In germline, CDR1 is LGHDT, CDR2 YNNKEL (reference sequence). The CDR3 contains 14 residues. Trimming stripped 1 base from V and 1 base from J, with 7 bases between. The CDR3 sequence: CASSQGTRQETQYF. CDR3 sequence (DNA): TGTGCCAGCAGCCAAGGGACTCGCCAAGAGACCCAGTACTTC.

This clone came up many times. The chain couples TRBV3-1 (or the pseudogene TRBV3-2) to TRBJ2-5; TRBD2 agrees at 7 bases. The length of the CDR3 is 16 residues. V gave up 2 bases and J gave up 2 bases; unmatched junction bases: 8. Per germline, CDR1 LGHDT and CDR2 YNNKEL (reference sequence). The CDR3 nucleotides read TGTGCCAGCAGCCAATTGCAGCGGGGCCCACAAGAGACCCAGTACTTC. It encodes CASSQLQRGPQETQYF.

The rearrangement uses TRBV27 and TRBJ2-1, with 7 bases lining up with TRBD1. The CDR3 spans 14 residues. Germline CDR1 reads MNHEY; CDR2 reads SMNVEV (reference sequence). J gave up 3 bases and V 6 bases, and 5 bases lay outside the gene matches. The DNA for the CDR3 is TGTGCCAGCAGGCCGGGACAGAACTACAATGAGCAGTTCTTC. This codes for CASRPGQNYNEQFF.

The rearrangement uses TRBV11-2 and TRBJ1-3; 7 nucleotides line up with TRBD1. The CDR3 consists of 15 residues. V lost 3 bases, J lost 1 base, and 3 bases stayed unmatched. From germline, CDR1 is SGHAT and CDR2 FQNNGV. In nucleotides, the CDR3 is TGTGCCAGCAGCTTTCAGGGGGGATCTGGAAACACCATATATTTT. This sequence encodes CASSFQGGSGNTIYF.

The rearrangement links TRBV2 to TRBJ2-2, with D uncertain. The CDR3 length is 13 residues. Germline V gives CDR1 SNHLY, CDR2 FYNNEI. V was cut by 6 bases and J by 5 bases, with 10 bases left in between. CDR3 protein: CASSVTGTGELFF. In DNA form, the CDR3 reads TGTGCCAGCAGCGTGACTGGTACCGGGGAGCTGTTTTTT.

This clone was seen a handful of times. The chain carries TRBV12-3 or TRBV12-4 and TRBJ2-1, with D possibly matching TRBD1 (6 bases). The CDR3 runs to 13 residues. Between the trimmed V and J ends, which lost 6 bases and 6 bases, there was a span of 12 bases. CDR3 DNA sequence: TGTGCCAGCAGCGACAGGTGGGTCAATGAGCAGTTCTTC. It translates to CASSDRWVNEQFF.

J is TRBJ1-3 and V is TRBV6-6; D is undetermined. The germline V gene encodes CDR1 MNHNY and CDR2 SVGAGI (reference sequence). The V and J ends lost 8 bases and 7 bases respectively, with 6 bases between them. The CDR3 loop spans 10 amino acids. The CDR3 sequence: CASRENTIYF. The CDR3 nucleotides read TGTGCCAGCCGCGAGAACACCATATATTTT.

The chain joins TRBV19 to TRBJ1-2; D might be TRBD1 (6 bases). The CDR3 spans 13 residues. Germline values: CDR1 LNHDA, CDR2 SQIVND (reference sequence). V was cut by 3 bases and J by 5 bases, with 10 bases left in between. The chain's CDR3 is CASSMTGSYGYTF. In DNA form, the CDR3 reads TGTGCCAGTAGTATGACAGGATCGTATGGCTACACCTTC.

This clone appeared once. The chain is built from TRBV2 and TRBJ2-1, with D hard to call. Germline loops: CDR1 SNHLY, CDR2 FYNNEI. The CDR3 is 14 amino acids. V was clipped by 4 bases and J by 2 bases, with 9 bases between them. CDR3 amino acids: CASSVRVTYNEQFF. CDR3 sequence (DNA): TGTGCCAGCAGTGTCCGGGTAACCTACAATGAGCAGTTCTTC.

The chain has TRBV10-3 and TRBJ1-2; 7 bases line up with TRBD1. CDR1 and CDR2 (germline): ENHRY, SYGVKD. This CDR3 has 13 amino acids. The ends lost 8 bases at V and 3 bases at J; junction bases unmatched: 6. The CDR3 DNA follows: TGTGCCATCCTACGGGACAGTGACTATGGCTACACCTTC. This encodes CAILRDSDYGYTF.

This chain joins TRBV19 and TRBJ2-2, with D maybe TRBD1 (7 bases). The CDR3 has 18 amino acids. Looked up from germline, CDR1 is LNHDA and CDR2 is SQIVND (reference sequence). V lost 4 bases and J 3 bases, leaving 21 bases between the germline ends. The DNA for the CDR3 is TGTGCCAGTAGTAACGGGCCGGGCCAGGGGGGATACACCGGGGAGCTGTTTTTT. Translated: CASSNGPGQGGYTGELFF.

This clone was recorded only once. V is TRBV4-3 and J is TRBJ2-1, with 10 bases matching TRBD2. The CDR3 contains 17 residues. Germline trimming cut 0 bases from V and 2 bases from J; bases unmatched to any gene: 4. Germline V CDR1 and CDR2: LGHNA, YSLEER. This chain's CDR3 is CASSQEGAGGPYNEQFF. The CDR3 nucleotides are TGCGCCAGCAGCCAAGAGGGAGCGGGGGGGCCCTACAATGAGCAGTTCTTC.

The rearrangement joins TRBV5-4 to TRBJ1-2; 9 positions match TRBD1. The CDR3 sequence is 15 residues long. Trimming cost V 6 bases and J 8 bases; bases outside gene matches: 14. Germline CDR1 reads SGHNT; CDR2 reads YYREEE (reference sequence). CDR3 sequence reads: CASTLFSGTGRGYTF. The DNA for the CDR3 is TGTGCCAGCACCCTTTTCTCCGGGACAGGGAGAGGCTACACCTTC.

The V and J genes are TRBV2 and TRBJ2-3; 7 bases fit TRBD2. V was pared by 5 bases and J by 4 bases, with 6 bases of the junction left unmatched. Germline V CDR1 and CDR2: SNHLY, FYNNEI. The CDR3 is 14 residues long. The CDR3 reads CASSIGLDPDTQYF. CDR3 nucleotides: TGTGCCAGCAGTATCGGACTAGACCCAGATACGCAGTATTTT. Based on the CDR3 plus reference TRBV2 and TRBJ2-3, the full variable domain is EPEVTQTPSHQVTQMGQEVILRCVPISNHLYFYWYRQILGQKVEFLVSFYNNEISEKSEIFDDQFSVERPDGSNFTLKIRSTKLEDSAMYFCASSIGLDPDTQYFGPGTRLTVL.